These 20 T cell receptor beta chains came from one sample sequenced in a study of T cell responses to AZD1222 COVID-19 vaccine. TCRdb's table, derived via immunoSEQ multiplex PCR, lists solely in-frame clones and lacks some. The table lists some 130,000 clones, around 93% of them singletons. The sample was peripheral blood, taken on day 0 of AZD1222 vaccination. These receptor sequences come from an adult in good health.

The chain couples TRBV5-6 to TRBJ2-3; the D is unclear. The CDR3 consists of 13 residues. V lost 6 bases to trimming and J lost 1 base, with 9 bases between them. Germline V gives CDR1 SGHDT, CDR2 YYEEEE. The CDR3 region is CASNRVGTDTQYF. The CDR3 DNA follows: TGTGCCAGCAATCGGGTCGGCACAGATACGCAGTATTTT.

This sequence joins TRBV7-2 and TRBJ2-5; TRBD1 might be the D (6 bases). This CDR3 has 14 residues. V gave up 1 base and J gave up 5 bases, with 11 bases separating them. CDR1 is SGHTA and CDR2 is FQGNSA in the germline V gene. The chain's CDR3 is CASSLVTRGETQYF. CDR3 bases: TGTGCCAGCAGCTTAGTTACTAGGGGGGAGACCCAGTACTTC.

CDR3 in DNA: TGTGCCACGCGGACAGCTAATGAAAAACTGTTTTTT. This codes for CATRTANEKLFF. This chain connects TRBV15 to TRBJ1-4, with a possible D match to TRBD1 (6 bases). Between the trimmed V and J ends, which lost 9 bases and 3 bases, there was a span of 8 bases. CDR1 is LNHNV, CDR2 YYDKDF, per germline (reference sequence). This CDR3 is built from 12 residues.

V usage is TRBV4-3 and J usage is TRBJ1-6; no clear D gene. Germline loops: CDR1 LGHNA, CDR2 YSLEER. This CDR3 has 13 residues. Trimming took off 2 bases at V and 13 bases at J, with 12 bases between the two ends. The CDR3 loop is CASSQPGDPPLHF. The CDR3 DNA reads TGCGCCAGCAGCCAACCCGGGGATCCCCCCCTCCACTTT.

The chain uses TRBV5-1 and TRBJ2-5, with D unclear. Germline V lookup: CDR1 SGHRS, CDR2 YFSETQ. V shed 0 bases and J shed 1 base, with 10 bases lying between them. This CDR3 spans 15 amino acids. In DNA form, the CDR3 reads TGCGCCAGCAGCTTGGACGGCCGAGGCCAAGAGACCCAGTACTTC. It encodes CASSLDGRGQETQYF.

Here the CDR3 DNA reads TGTGCCAGCAGCCGGCGGACCCCGTCGGGTCTCGGGGCAGATACGCAGTATTTT. Translated, it gives CASSRRTPSGLGADTQYF. The genes are TRBV27 and TRBJ2-3; tentative D call: TRBD2 (5 bases). The CDR3 runs to 18 residues. CDR1 and CDR2 from the germline V gene are MNHEY and SMNVEV (reference sequence). The V and J ends lost 6 bases and 4 bases respectively, with 26 bases between them.

V is TRBV7-6 and J is TRBJ2-5, with a possible D match to TRBD1 (6 bases). Germline values: CDR1 SGHVS, CDR2 FNYEAQ. This CDR3 is 14 amino acids long. The germline V and J ends were trimmed by 5 bases and 7 bases, with 17 bases remaining between them. CDR3 sequence (DNA): TGTGCCAGCAGCAAGAACAGGGTCTCCGGGACCCAGTACTTC. Protein sequence: CASSKNRVSGTQYF.

The sample holds one count of this clone. This rearrangement joins TRBV20-1 to TRBJ1-1; D ambiguous. The germline gives CDR1 DFQATT, CDR2 SNEGSKA (reference sequence). V was shortened by 7 bases and J by 11 bases, with 17 bases between the two germline ends. CDR3 length: 11 amino acids. The CDR3 protein is CSVVDWVGAFF. Written as DNA, the CDR3 is TGCAGTGTCGTGGATTGGGTGGGGGCTTTCTTT.

J is TRBJ2-2 and V is TRBV5-1, with D hard to call. With 7 bases removed from V and 0 bases from J, the gap between germline ends came to 10 bases. The germline V gene has CDR1 SGHRS and CDR2 YFSETQ. The CDR3 length is 14 residues. Here the CDR3 reads CASVFAPNTGELFF. The CDR3 DNA reads as TGCGCCAGCGTCTTTGCGCCGAACACCGGGGAGCTGTTTTTT.

The table lists this clone with a few counts. The chain carries TRBV6-1 and TRBJ2-7, with D possibly being TRBD1 (5 bases). Germline-derived CDR1 and CDR2 are MNHNS and SASEGT. The CDR3 has 16 residues. V was trimmed by 3 bases and J by 3 bases, leaving 18 bases between them. The CDR3 protein is CASSDANWTPLYEQYF. CDR3 sequence (DNA): TGTGCCAGCAGTGATGCGAATTGGACACCTCTCTACGAGCAGTACTTC.

The genes are TRBV5-1 and TRBJ2-2; no definite D call. V was pared by 1 base and J by 3 bases, with 1 base between. This CDR3 is built from 12 residues. CDR1 is SGHRS and CDR2 is YFSETQ in the germline V gene. Here the CDR3 reads CASSLYTGELFF. The CDR3 nucleotides read TGCGCCAGCAGCTTGTACACCGGGGAGCTGTTTTTT.

V gene TRBV2 combines with J gene TRBJ2-5; D tentatively reads TRBD1 or TRBD2 (6 bases each). Between the trimmed V and J ends, which lost 7 bases and 2 bases, there was a span of 11 bases. CDR1 is SNHLY, CDR2 FYNNEI, per germline. This CDR3 has 13 amino acids. CDR3 nucleotides: TGTGCCAGCAATCGGGGGACACAAGAGACCCAGTACTTC. It yields the protein CASNRGTQETQYF.

This rearrangement joins TRBV19 to TRBJ2-5; 8 nucleotides line up with TRBD1. Per the germline V gene, CDR1 is LNHDA and CDR2 is SQIVND (reference sequence). The CDR3 is made up of 14 amino acids. V shed 5 bases and J 9 bases; nucleotides not matched to a gene: 11. The CDR3 DNA sequence: TGTGCCAGTAGTCCCGGACAGGGCGTATTGTCCCAGTACTTC. It yields the protein CASSPGQGVLSQYF.

The rearrangement joins TRBV18 to TRBJ2-5; D not resolved. Germline V gene sequence: CDR1 KGHSH, CDR2 LQKENI. The CDR3 totals 12 residues. V gave up 5 bases and J gave up 2 bases, with 6 bases separating them. DNA for the CDR3: TGTGCCAGCTCAACGAAACAAGAGACCCAGTACTTC. Translating it yields CASSTKQETQYF.

The chain couples TRBV10-2 to TRBJ1-2; 10 positions match TRBD1. With 7 bases clipped from V and 4 bases from J, the junction kept 9 bases outside the gene matches. Germline V gene data show CDR1 as WSHSY and CDR2 as SAAADI. CDR3 length equals 15 residues. CDR3 amino acids: CASKIDRGRGYGYTF. The CDR3 coding sequence is TGCGCCAGCAAAATCGACAGGGGGCGCGGCTATGGCTACACCTTC.

V and J are TRBV7-6 and TRBJ1-1, with D tentatively TRBD1 (5 bases). Germline CDR1 reads SGHVS; CDR2 reads FNYEAQ. There are 15 residues in the CDR3. V was trimmed by 1 base and J by 2 bases, leaving 11 bases between them. This CDR3 reads CASSLGRGANTEAFF. In DNA form, the CDR3 reads TGTGCCAGCAGCTTAGGCAGAGGGGCCAACACTGAAGCTTTCTTT.

This rearrangement joins TRBV9 to TRBJ2-2; D could derive from TRBD1 or TRBD2 (5 bases each). Trimming shortened V by 0 bases and J by 2 bases, and 11 bases separated the two germline ends. Per the germline V gene, CDR1 is SGDLS and CDR2 is YYNGEE. The CDR3 consists of 16 residues. CDR3 residues: CASSVGTGTNTGELFF. For the CDR3, the DNA is TGTGCCAGCAGCGTAGGAACCGGGACCAACACCGGGGAGCTGTTTTTT.

This clone was seen a handful of times. The chain links TRBV12-3 or TRBV12-4 to TRBJ1-2; D call uncertain. CDR3 length: 13 amino acids. With 6 bases removed from V and 4 bases from J, the gap between germline ends came to 12 bases. The CDR3 nucleotides are TGTGCCAGCAGCCGGCGGTACGGCTATGGCTACACCTTC. Protein sequence: CASSRRYGYGYTF.

The V call is TRBV15, the J call TRBJ2-5; TRBD1 agrees at 7 bases. Germline loops: CDR1 LNHNV, CDR2 YYDKDF (reference sequence). There are 17 residues in the CDR3. The ends lost 3 bases at V and 9 bases at J; junction bases unmatched: 19. The CDR3 sequence is CATSSRGQTGLTLAQYF. In DNA form, the CDR3 reads TGTGCCACCAGCAGCCGGGGACAGACCGGCCTCACCCTGGCCCAGTACTTC.

The J gene is TRBJ2-1, the V gene TRBV9; D remains ambiguous. In germline, CDR1 is SGDLS, CDR2 YYNGEE. CDR3 length equals 14 residues. V was cut by 1 base and J by 5 bases, with 10 bases left in between. The CDR3 DNA sequence: TGTGCCAGCAGCGTATCTGGGTTCAACAATGAGCAGTTCTTC. Its translation: CASSVSGFNNEQFF.